The 25 T cell receptor beta chains below come from one sample, sequenced in a study of cytomegalovirus exposure and HLA in healthy donors (dated by TCRdb to about 2017). Receptor amplification or capture employed the immunoSEQ multiplex PCR assay. For the multiplex PCR, a mixture combining 60 forward primers for TCR Vbeta segments and 13 reverse primers for TCR Jbeta segments was used. In its TCRdb copy, this immuneACCESS table keeps in-frame sequences only and misses some clones. Where compared with another copy, unresolved V genes explain less than half of these, and the others have no known cause. Here the sample has over 200,000 clones; over 75% occur a single time. The ten top clones hold about 1.2% of the sample. Sequencing used PBMCs. The receptors derive from a human donor in good health.

The table lists this clone with a few counts. The chain couples TRBV15 to TRBJ2-7; TRBD1 matches 8 bases. This CDR3 contains 16 residues. V was clipped by 1 base and J by 2 bases; unmatched bases: 7. Per the germline V gene, CDR1 is LNHNV and CDR2 is YYDKDF (reference sequence). CDR3 protein: CATSRVRGTGTYEQYF. The CDR3 DNA follows: TGTGCCACCAGCAGAGTTAGGGGGACAGGCACCTACGAGCAGTACTTC.

The rearrangement joins TRBV9 to TRBJ2-1, with 7 nucleotides matching TRBD2. V gave up 0 bases and J gave up 5 bases; unmatched junction bases: 11. Germline V gene lookup returns CDR1 SGDLS and CDR2 YYNGEE. The CDR3 is 17 residues long. The CDR3 reads CASSVGYRLREHNEQFF. CDR3 coding DNA: TGTGCCAGCAGCGTAGGGTATAGGTTGCGGGAGCACAATGAGCAGTTCTTC.

This clone was found a few times. This sequence joins TRBV5-1 and TRBJ1-1; 7 nucleotides agree with TRBD1. CDR3 length: 15 residues. J was trimmed by 0 bases and V by 4 bases; bases with no gene match: 6. Germline loops: CDR1 SGHRS, CDR2 YFSETQ. In DNA, the CDR3 is TGCGCCAGCAGCGAGGGGGCTCCCATGAACACTGAAGCTTTCTTT. This encodes CASSEGAPMNTEAFF.

The V call is TRBV4-2, the J call TRBJ1-1; perhaps TRBD1 as D (5 bases). CDR3 size: 14 residues. In germline, CDR1 is LGHNA, CDR2 YNFKEQ. V lost 3 bases to trimming and J lost 0 bases, with 8 bases between them. This CDR3 reads CASSQAGLNTEAFF. The CDR3 DNA is TGTGCCAGCAGCCAGGCGGGACTGAACACTGAAGCTTTCTTT.

A single count supports this clone. V usage is TRBV7-2 and J usage is TRBJ2-1, with D perhaps matching TRBD2 (6 bases). CDR1 and CDR2 from the germline V gene are SGHTA and FQGNSA. This CDR3 has 14 amino acids. Trimming removed 5 bases at V and 7 bases at J, with 15 bases between. The CDR3: CASSLLLGGNEQFF. The CDR3 bases are TGTGCCAGCAGCCTCTTACTAGGAGGGAATGAGCAGTTCTTC.

CDR3 nucleotide sequence: TGTGCCAGCAGCCATGGGGGCGGGAGGGCTCATAGGAATGAGCAGTTCTTC. Encoded protein: CASSHGGGRAHRNEQFF. The gene calls are TRBV7-2 and TRBJ2-1, with TRBD2 identical over 9 bases. Germline V gene lookup returns CDR1 SGHTA and CDR2 FQGNSA. V was clipped by 5 bases and J by 7 bases; unmatched bases: 15. The CDR3 extends over 17 amino acids.

This chain uses TRBV7-9 with TRBJ2-2, with 8 bases identical to TRBD1. In germline, CDR1 is SEHNR, CDR2 FQNEAQ (reference sequence). V lost 4 bases, J lost 5 bases, and 0 bases stayed unmatched. CDR3 length: 13 residues. CDR3 bases: TGTGCCAGCAGCTGGACAGGGACCGGGGAGCTGTTTTTT. It yields the protein CASSWTGTGELFF.

This chain links TRBV28 with TRBJ2-5; the D gene is possibly TRBD2 (6 bases). V was pared by 1 base and J by 5 bases, with 14 bases between. The CDR3 covers 15 residues. The germline V gene has CDR1 MDHEN and CDR2 SYDVKM. The CDR3 region is CASSLYYGSVETQYF. The CDR3 DNA sequence: TGTGCCAGCAGTTTATATTACGGGAGTGTGGAGACCCAGTACTTC.

The V call is TRBV4-2, the J call TRBJ2-1; perhaps TRBD2 as D (5 bases). Germline V gives CDR1 LGHNA, CDR2 YNFKEQ. The CDR3 consists of 16 residues. V was pared by 0 bases and J by 2 bases, with 11 bases between. CDR3 nucleotide sequence: TGTGCCAGCAGCCAAGATCCCAGCGGAGCCTACAATGAGCAGTTCTTC. The encoded protein is CASSQDPSGAYNEQFF.

This clone was detected only a few times. This chain links TRBV6-5 with TRBJ2-2, with no clear D. V shed 5 bases and J shed 5 bases, with 12 bases lying between them. Germline loops: CDR1 MNHEY, CDR2 SVGAGI. This CDR3 region has 14 residues. The CDR3 bases are TGTGCCAGCAGTACTCTGACACCTACCGGGGAGCTGTTTTTT. It yields the protein CASSTLTPTGELFF.

The gene calls are TRBV11-2 and TRBJ2-5, with a weak D call TRBD1 (5 bases). CDR3 size: 14 residues. Germline loops: CDR1 SGHAT, CDR2 FQNNGV. V was trimmed by 1 base and J by 5 bases, leaving 11 bases between them. The CDR3 nucleotides read TGTGCCAGCAGCTTAGGGGGCGGTATTGAGACCCAGTACTTC. The encoded protein is CASSLGGGIETQYF.

This clone was seen just once. This chain links TRBV7-8 with TRBJ1-1, with 9 bases identical to TRBD1. Germline V CDR1 and CDR2: SGHVS, FQNEAQ. V was pared by 5 bases and J by 4 bases, with 5 bases of the junction left unmatched. CDR3 length equals 14 residues. The CDR3 here is CASSQQGALTEAFF. In DNA form, the CDR3 reads TGTGCCAGCAGCCAACAGGGGGCCCTCACTGAAGCTTTCTTT.

The chain combines TRBV7-2 with TRBJ2-1; possibly TRBD2 for D (6 bases). Germline V gene sequence: CDR1 SGHTA, CDR2 FQGNSA. This CDR3 region has 16 residues. V gave up 2 bases and J gave up 0 bases, with 11 bases separating them. Written as DNA, the CDR3 is TGTGCCAGCAGCTTAAGGACTACCCTCTCCTACAATGAGCAGTTCTTC. The encoded protein is CASSLRTTLSYNEQFF.

CDR3 sequence (DNA): TGTGCCAGCAGATTAGAAAAGCGAAGCACAGATACGCAGTATTTT. Translating it yields CASRLEKRSTDTQYF. V usage is TRBV2 and J usage is TRBJ2-3; D uncertain. This CDR3 spans 15 amino acids. The germline CDR1 and CDR2 sequences are SNHLY and FYNNEI. With 6 bases removed from V and 0 bases from J, the gap between germline ends came to 13 bases.

V and J are TRBV9 and TRBJ1-1; D is unresolved. V lost 0 bases and J 2 bases, leaving 11 bases between the germline ends. The CDR3 length is 15 residues. The germline V gene encodes CDR1 SGDLS and CDR2 YYNGEE. The CDR3: CASSVDPVINTEAFF. The CDR3 DNA follows: TGTGCCAGCAGCGTAGACCCAGTCATAAACACTGAAGCTTTCTTT.

V is TRBV4-3 and J is TRBJ2-1; 10 positions match TRBD1. CDR1 is LGHNA, CDR2 YSLEER, per germline. The CDR3 is made up of 17 amino acids. V shed 0 bases, J shed 3 bases, and the junction held 5 bases outside the gene matches. Here the CDR3 reads CASSQEGGQGLYNEQFF. The CDR3 DNA is TGCGCCAGCAGCCAAGAAGGGGGACAGGGGCTCTACAATGAGCAGTTCTTC.

The rearrangement joins TRBV4-1 to TRBJ2-7; 9 positions match TRBD2. The CDR3 contains 17 residues. In germline, CDR1 is MGHRA, CDR2 YSYEKL. V shed 0 bases and J 8 bases; nucleotides not matched to a gene: 14. CDR3: CASSQDPGREGVLQQYF. CDR3 coding DNA: TGCGCCAGCAGCCAAGATCCGGGGCGGGAGGGTGTGTTGCAGCAGTACTTC.

In this sample, this clone turned up once. This chain joins TRBV25-1 and TRBJ1-1, with 7 bases identical to TRBD1. The CDR3 runs 14 residues. Germline CDR1 and CDR2: MGHDK and SYGVNS. Trimming removed 5 bases from V and 0 bases from J; junction bases left unmatched: 3. This CDR3 reads CASSRQGLNTEAFF. For the CDR3, the DNA is TGTGCCAGCAGTCGACAGGGACTGAACACTGAAGCTTTCTTT.

This chain links TRBV19 with TRBJ2-2, with 10 bases identical to TRBD2. J was trimmed by 7 bases and V by 8 bases; bases with no gene match: 7. Germline V gene data show CDR1 as LNHDA and CDR2 as SQIVND (reference sequence). There are 14 residues in the CDR3. This CDR3 reads CASSKREGLGELFF. CDR3 coding DNA: TGTGCCAGTTCCAAGCGGGAGGGCCTCGGGGAGCTGTTTTTT.

This rearrangement joins TRBV6-6 to TRBJ2-7; 8 nucleotides match TRBD1. CDR1 MNHNY and CDR2 SVGAGI come from the germline V gene (reference sequence). CDR3 length equals 14 residues. V lost 6 bases, J lost 2 bases, and 6 bases stayed unmatched. The CDR3 here is CASRARQGTYEQYF. The CDR3 DNA reads as TGTGCCAGCAGAGCGAGACAGGGGACCTACGAGCAGTACTTC.

With regard to this clone: At one boundary the junction diverges from the germline segment, which might be a read error. The rearrangement joins TRBV18 to TRBJ1-2; D possibly corresponds to TRBD1 (6 bases). The CDR3 covers 16 residues. Germline V gene lookup returns CDR1 KGHSH and CDR2 LQKENI. The CDR3 nucleotides are TGTGCCAGCTCACTAGGGACACCGGATACAGACTATGGTTACACCTTC. It is translated as CASSLGTPDTDYGYTF.

This chain connects TRBV4-3 to TRBJ2-7; TRBD2 matches 7 bases. Germline CDR1 LGHNA, CDR2 YSLEER. V shed 0 bases and J 7 bases; nucleotides not matched to a gene: 15. CDR3 length: 17 residues. The CDR3 protein is CASSQEGGSPRMGEQYF. Written as DNA, the CDR3 is TGCGCCAGCAGCCAAGAGGGAGGGTCCCCCCGGATGGGGGAGCAGTACTTC.

The chain links TRBV27 to TRBJ2-2; weak D call: TRBD2 (5 bases). V gave up 3 bases and J gave up 4 bases, with 18 bases separating them. Germline V gene data show CDR1 as MNHEY and CDR2 as SMNVEV (reference sequence). CDR3 length: 17 amino acids. In DNA form, the CDR3 reads TGTGCCAGCAGTTTTCGAGGGAGAGACTATGTCACCGGGGAGCTGTTTTTT. Residues: CASSFRGRDYVTGELFF.

The chain uses TRBV7-9 and TRBJ2-2, with 7 positions matching TRBD2. Trimming at V came to 7 bases and at J to 5 bases, leaving 4 bases not matched to a gene. The CDR3 is made up of 13 amino acids. Germline V gene data show CDR1 as SEHNR and CDR2 as FQNEAQ (reference sequence). CDR3 DNA sequence: TGTGCCAGCACCTTGGGACTAACCGGGGAGCTGTTTTTT. This translates into CASTLGLTGELFF.

This rearrangement joins TRBV5-8 to TRBJ2-1, with 11 bases matching TRBD2. The V segment lost 2 bases and the J segment 9 bases; nucleotides outside the gene matches: 16. Germline values: CDR1 SGHTS, CDR2 YDEGEE. CDR3 length: 18 residues. The CDR3 sequence: CASSFPPSLAGGPGEQFF. CDR3 nucleotides: TGTGCCAGCAGCTTTCCCCCATCCTTAGCGGGAGGGCCGGGTGAGCAGTTCTTC.